This T cell receptor beta chain was identified during a study of blood T cell repertoires in COVID-19. Across the whole study: The analysed material was cDNA or gDNA that came from T cells, B-cell-depleted T cells, or PBMCs.

The assay was immunoSEQ multiplex PCR, and TCRdb's table has in-frame clones only and misses some. The sample contains tens of thousands of clones, around 87% of which appear only once. V lost 1 base, J lost 5 bases, and 7 bases stayed unmatched. Germline-derived CDR1 and CDR2 are SGHTA and FQGNSA. The CDR3 runs 17 residues. The chain uses TRBV7-2 and TRBJ2-3; the match to TRBD2 covers 12 bases. This TCR came from a man in his 70s with acute or convalescent COVID-19. Sequences were obtained from peripheral blood. CDR3: CASSLVGLAGGRDTQYF. The CDR3 nucleotides are TGTGCCAGCAGCTTAGTGGGGCTAGCGGGGGGGAGAGATACGCAGTATTTT.